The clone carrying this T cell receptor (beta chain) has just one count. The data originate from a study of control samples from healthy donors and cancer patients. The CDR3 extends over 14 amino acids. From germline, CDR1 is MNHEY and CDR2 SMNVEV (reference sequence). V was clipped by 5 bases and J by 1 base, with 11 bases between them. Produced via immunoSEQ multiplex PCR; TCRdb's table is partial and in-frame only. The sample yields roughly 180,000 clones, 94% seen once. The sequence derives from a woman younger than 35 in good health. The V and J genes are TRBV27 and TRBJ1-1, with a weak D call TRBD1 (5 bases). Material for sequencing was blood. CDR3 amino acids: CASSRTGENTEAFF. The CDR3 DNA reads TGTGCCAGCAGTCGTACAGGCGAGAACACTGAAGCTTTCTTT.